A single sample gave rise to the 21 T cell receptor beta chains below, sequenced in a study of blood T cell repertoires in COVID-19. The assay was immunoSEQ multiplex PCR, and TCRdb's table has in-frame clones only and misses some. The data show around 240,000 clones, approximately 85% seen once. Sequenced sample: PBMCs or T cells enriched from blood (not recorded which). These receptors all come from a woman aged 45-60 years who had recovered from COVID-19.

The chain has TRBV7-9 and TRBJ1-2; weak D call: TRBD1 (5 bases). Trimming left V 2 bases short and J 6 bases short, with 10 bases between. CDR3 length: 13 residues. CDR1 and CDR2 from the germline V gene are SEHNR and FQNEAQ (reference sequence). The CDR3 reads CASSLFRVHGYTF. The CDR3 nucleotides read TGTGCCAGCAGCTTATTCAGGGTACATGGCTACACCTTC.

As to this clone: The junction and the germline gene differ at one end; a read error may be behind it. The rearrangement links TRBV2 to TRBJ2-5, with TRBD2 matching over 11 bases. This CDR3 is built from 15 residues. Germline-derived CDR1 and CDR2 are SNHLY and FYNNEI. In DNA form, the CDR3 reads TGTGCCAGCAGTGAAGTCTCGGGGGCTAGCGGGAGGAGGCACTTC. Protein product: CASSEVSGASGRRHF.

The genes are TRBV5-1 and TRBJ1-1, with a tentative D call TRBD1 (5 bases). Germline V lookup: CDR1 SGHRS, CDR2 YFSETQ. There are 13 residues in the CDR3. V lost 0 bases, J lost 14 bases, and 17 bases lay in between. The CDR3: CASSLDPQGMFFF. For the CDR3, the DNA is TGCGCCAGCAGCTTGGACCCCCAGGGAATGTTCTTCTTT.

V usage is TRBV14 and J usage is TRBJ2-7, with 9 positions matching TRBD1. V lost 4 bases and J lost 2; bases outside the gene matches: 9. The V gene's germline CDR1 is SGHDN and CDR2 FVKESK. The CDR3 totals 16 residues. The DNA for the CDR3 is TGTGCCAGCAGCCCTCAAGGAGGGACAGGGACCTACGAGCAGTACTTC. This codes for CASSPQGGTGTYEQYF.

The rearrangement uses TRBV7-9 and TRBJ2-5; D is perhaps TRBD2 (6 bases). The CDR3 sequence is 13 residues long. Germline lookup yields CDR1 SEHNR and CDR2 FQNEAQ (reference sequence). The V gene lost 4 bases and the J gene lost 1 base, with 7 bases spanning the gap. As DNA, the CDR3 is TGTGCCAGCAGCTACGGGAGCCAAGAGACCCAGTACTTC. Amino acids: CASSYGSQETQYF.

The chain recombines TRBV5-1 with TRBJ1-2; D gene unclear. Looked up from germline, CDR1 is SGHRS and CDR2 is YFSETQ. V lost 2 bases and J lost 5, with 10 bases in between. This CDR3 contains 13 residues. Here the CDR3 DNA reads TGCGCCAGCAGCTTCGCAGGCCCATATGGCTACACCTTC. Translating it yields CASSFAGPYGYTF.

J is TRBJ2-1 and V is TRBV5-6; 7 bases fit TRBD2. J was trimmed by 0 bases and V by 4 bases; bases with no gene match: 4. Germline V lookup: CDR1 SGHDT, CDR2 YYEEEE. The CDR3 length is 15 residues. CDR3 sequence reads: CASSPGTNSYNEQFF. The DNA for the CDR3 is TGTGCCAGCAGCCCCGGGACTAACTCCTACAATGAGCAGTTCTTC.

The V and J genes are TRBV7-2 and TRBJ2-7; the match to TRBD2 covers 12 bases. This CDR3 contains 15 residues. Losses at the gene ends were 5 bases for V and 3 bases for J; bases not matched to a gene: 5. In germline, CDR1 is SGHTA, CDR2 FQGNSA. CDR3 sequence reads: CASSKTSGRGYEQYF. In DNA, the CDR3 is TGTGCCAGCAGCAAGACTAGCGGGAGAGGCTACGAGCAGTACTTC.

The chain recombines TRBV5-4 with TRBJ2-3, with 9 bases lining up with TRBD2. The V and J ends lost 4 bases and 0 bases, in that order; junction bases with no gene match: 3. The CDR3 runs to 15 residues. The germline V gene has CDR1 SGHNT and CDR2 YYREEE (reference sequence). The CDR3 coding sequence is TGTGCCAGCAGCCTAGCGGGGCCTAGCACAGATACGCAGTATTTT. Its translation is CASSLAGPSTDTQYF. Full variable domain (rest looked up from reference TRBV5-4 and TRBJ2-3): ETGVTQSPTHLIKTRGQQVTLRCSSQSGHNTVSWYQQALGQGPQFIFQYYREEENGRGNFPPRFSGLQFPNYSSELNVNALELDDSALYLCASSLAGPSTDTQYFGPGTRLTVL.

The rearrangement joins TRBV28 to TRBJ1-3; the D gene is possibly TRBD1 (6 bases). Germline assignment: CDR1 MDHEN and CDR2 SYDVKM. V lost 3 bases, J lost 4 bases, and 13 bases lay in between. The CDR3 totals 15 residues. CDR3 nucleotide sequence: TGTGCCAGCAGTTTGGGGGGGCGTGGGGGAAACACCATATATTTT. Translation gives CASSLGGRGGNTIYF.

CDR3 in DNA: TGTGCCAGCAGCTTAACCTCTCACTCTAGGGGGGGCTACACCTTC. Its protein is CASSLTSHSRGGYTF. The rearrangement uses TRBV7-2 and TRBJ1-2, with D possibly TRBD1 on 6 matching bases. V lost 2 bases, J lost 8 bases, and 18 bases lay in between. CDR3 length: 15 residues. The germline V gene has CDR1 SGHTA and CDR2 FQGNSA.

Here the CDR3 reads CASSGQGTYEQYF. The CDR3 region has the DNA TGTGCCAGCAGCGGACAGGGAACATACGAGCAGTACTTC. This chain links TRBV27 with TRBJ2-7, with 8 bases lining up with TRBD1. Germline V gene lookup returns CDR1 MNHEY and CDR2 SMNVEV (reference sequence). J was trimmed by 4 bases and V by 6 bases; bases with no gene match: 5. The CDR3 is 13 amino acids.

This rearrangement joins TRBV19 to TRBJ1-2; D is unclear. Germline V gives CDR1 LNHDA, CDR2 SQIVND (reference sequence). The V and J ends lost 7 bases and 8 bases respectively, with 17 bases between them. The CDR3 has 13 amino acids. The CDR3 sequence: CASTLSGVGGYTF. The CDR3 coding sequence is TGTGCCAGTACCCTATCCGGGGTCGGCGGCTACACCTTC.

Comments on this clone: The sample carries other DNA sequences with the same CDR3. The V and J genes are TRBV5-1 and TRBJ2-5; 7 bases match TRBD1. The CDR3 has 14 residues. Per germline, CDR1 SGHRS and CDR2 YFSETQ. V gave up 2 bases and J gave up 3 bases; unmatched junction bases: 4. As DNA, the CDR3 is TGCGCCAGCAGCTTCAGGACAGGAAAAGAGACCCAGTACTTC. Amino acids: CASSFRTGKETQYF.

V and J are TRBV7-8 and TRBJ2-5; D possibly corresponds to TRBD2 (6 bases). The germline gives CDR1 SGHVS, CDR2 FQNEAQ. The ends were cut back, 1 base at V and 4 bases at J, with 10 bases in the middle. CDR3 length: 14 amino acids. This CDR3 reads CASSLVGGAETQYF. The DNA of the CDR3 is TGTGCCAGCAGCTTAGTCGGGGGTGCAGAGACCCAGTACTTC.

This clone was counted once. The chain recombines TRBV10-3 with TRBJ2-1; TRBD2 aligns across 10 bases. The CDR3 totals 18 residues. The germline gives CDR1 ENHRY, CDR2 SYGVKD. V gave up 1 base and J gave up 6 bases; unmatched junction bases: 12. In nucleotides, the CDR3 is TGTGCCATCAGTGAGTTGGAGGGACTAGCGCCGCTGACCAATGAGCAGTTCTTC. It translates to CAISELEGLAPLTNEQFF.

The V gene is TRBV30, the J gene TRBJ1-2; D not certain. CDR1 and CDR2 (germline): GTSNPN, SVGIG (reference sequence). The CDR3 contains 13 residues. V shed 0 bases and J shed 4 bases, with 9 bases lying between them. CDR3: CAWSVRRFYGYTF. CDR3 DNA: TGTGCCTGGAGTGTACGTCGGTTCTATGGCTACACCTTC.

This chain links TRBV19 with TRBJ2-2, with TRBD2 matching 8 bases. After removal of 5 bases from V and 1 base from J, the junction contained 0 bases not matched to a gene. Germline V gene sequence: CDR1 LNHDA, CDR2 SQIVND (reference sequence). The CDR3 contains 14 residues. CDR3 bases: TGTGCCAGTAGTGCGGGAGGGAACACCGGGGAGCTGTTTTTT. Translated: CASSAGGNTGELFF.

The chain couples TRBV6-5 to TRBJ2-3, with 10 nucleotides matching TRBD2. Germline assignment: CDR1 MNHEY and CDR2 SVGAGI. This CDR3 contains 15 residues. The V and J ends lost 6 bases and 6 bases, in that order; junction bases with no gene match: 9. In DNA, the CDR3 is TGTGCCAGCAGGAACCCTAGCGGGAGAGTGGATACGCAGTATTTT. This sequence encodes CASRNPSGRVDTQYF.

V and J are TRBV3-1 (or the pseudogene TRBV3-2) and TRBJ1-2, with 9 bases that match TRBD1. The V and J ends lost 1 base and 13 bases, in that order; junction bases with no gene match: 10. CDR1 is LGHDT, CDR2 YNNKEL, per germline (reference sequence). The CDR3 is made up of 14 amino acids. In DNA form, the CDR3 reads TGTGCCAGCAGCCAAGCCCGGGACAGGGTTAGGTGCACCTTC. Translation gives CASSQARDRVRCTF.

This rearrangement joins TRBV19 to TRBJ1-1; 7 bases map to TRBD1. Per germline, CDR1 LNHDA and CDR2 SQIVND (reference sequence). V gave up 6 bases and J gave up 4 bases; unmatched junction bases: 26. This CDR3 has 20 residues. CDR3 protein: CASSLRGSARQGERGTEAFF. Written as DNA, the CDR3 is TGTGCCAGTAGCCTTCGCGGATCAGCCAGACAGGGTGAGAGGGGCACTGAAGCTTTCTTT.